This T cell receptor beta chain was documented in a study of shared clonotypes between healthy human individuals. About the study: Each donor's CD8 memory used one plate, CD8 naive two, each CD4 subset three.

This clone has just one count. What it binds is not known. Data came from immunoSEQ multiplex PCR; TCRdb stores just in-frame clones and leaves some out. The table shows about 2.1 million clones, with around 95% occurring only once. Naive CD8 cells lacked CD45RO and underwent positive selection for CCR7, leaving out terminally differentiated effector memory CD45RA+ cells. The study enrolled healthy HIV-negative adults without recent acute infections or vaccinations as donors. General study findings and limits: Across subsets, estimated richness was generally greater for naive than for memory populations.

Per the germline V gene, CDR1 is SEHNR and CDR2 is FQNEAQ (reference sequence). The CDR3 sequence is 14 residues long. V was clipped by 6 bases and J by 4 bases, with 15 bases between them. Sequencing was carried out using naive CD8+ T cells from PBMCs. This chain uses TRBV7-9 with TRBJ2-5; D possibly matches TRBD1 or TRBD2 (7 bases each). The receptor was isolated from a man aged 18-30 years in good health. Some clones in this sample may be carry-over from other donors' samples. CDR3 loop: CASRSTGEGETQYF. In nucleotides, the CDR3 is TGTGCCAGCAGATCTACAGGGGAGGGAGAGACCCAGTACTTC.